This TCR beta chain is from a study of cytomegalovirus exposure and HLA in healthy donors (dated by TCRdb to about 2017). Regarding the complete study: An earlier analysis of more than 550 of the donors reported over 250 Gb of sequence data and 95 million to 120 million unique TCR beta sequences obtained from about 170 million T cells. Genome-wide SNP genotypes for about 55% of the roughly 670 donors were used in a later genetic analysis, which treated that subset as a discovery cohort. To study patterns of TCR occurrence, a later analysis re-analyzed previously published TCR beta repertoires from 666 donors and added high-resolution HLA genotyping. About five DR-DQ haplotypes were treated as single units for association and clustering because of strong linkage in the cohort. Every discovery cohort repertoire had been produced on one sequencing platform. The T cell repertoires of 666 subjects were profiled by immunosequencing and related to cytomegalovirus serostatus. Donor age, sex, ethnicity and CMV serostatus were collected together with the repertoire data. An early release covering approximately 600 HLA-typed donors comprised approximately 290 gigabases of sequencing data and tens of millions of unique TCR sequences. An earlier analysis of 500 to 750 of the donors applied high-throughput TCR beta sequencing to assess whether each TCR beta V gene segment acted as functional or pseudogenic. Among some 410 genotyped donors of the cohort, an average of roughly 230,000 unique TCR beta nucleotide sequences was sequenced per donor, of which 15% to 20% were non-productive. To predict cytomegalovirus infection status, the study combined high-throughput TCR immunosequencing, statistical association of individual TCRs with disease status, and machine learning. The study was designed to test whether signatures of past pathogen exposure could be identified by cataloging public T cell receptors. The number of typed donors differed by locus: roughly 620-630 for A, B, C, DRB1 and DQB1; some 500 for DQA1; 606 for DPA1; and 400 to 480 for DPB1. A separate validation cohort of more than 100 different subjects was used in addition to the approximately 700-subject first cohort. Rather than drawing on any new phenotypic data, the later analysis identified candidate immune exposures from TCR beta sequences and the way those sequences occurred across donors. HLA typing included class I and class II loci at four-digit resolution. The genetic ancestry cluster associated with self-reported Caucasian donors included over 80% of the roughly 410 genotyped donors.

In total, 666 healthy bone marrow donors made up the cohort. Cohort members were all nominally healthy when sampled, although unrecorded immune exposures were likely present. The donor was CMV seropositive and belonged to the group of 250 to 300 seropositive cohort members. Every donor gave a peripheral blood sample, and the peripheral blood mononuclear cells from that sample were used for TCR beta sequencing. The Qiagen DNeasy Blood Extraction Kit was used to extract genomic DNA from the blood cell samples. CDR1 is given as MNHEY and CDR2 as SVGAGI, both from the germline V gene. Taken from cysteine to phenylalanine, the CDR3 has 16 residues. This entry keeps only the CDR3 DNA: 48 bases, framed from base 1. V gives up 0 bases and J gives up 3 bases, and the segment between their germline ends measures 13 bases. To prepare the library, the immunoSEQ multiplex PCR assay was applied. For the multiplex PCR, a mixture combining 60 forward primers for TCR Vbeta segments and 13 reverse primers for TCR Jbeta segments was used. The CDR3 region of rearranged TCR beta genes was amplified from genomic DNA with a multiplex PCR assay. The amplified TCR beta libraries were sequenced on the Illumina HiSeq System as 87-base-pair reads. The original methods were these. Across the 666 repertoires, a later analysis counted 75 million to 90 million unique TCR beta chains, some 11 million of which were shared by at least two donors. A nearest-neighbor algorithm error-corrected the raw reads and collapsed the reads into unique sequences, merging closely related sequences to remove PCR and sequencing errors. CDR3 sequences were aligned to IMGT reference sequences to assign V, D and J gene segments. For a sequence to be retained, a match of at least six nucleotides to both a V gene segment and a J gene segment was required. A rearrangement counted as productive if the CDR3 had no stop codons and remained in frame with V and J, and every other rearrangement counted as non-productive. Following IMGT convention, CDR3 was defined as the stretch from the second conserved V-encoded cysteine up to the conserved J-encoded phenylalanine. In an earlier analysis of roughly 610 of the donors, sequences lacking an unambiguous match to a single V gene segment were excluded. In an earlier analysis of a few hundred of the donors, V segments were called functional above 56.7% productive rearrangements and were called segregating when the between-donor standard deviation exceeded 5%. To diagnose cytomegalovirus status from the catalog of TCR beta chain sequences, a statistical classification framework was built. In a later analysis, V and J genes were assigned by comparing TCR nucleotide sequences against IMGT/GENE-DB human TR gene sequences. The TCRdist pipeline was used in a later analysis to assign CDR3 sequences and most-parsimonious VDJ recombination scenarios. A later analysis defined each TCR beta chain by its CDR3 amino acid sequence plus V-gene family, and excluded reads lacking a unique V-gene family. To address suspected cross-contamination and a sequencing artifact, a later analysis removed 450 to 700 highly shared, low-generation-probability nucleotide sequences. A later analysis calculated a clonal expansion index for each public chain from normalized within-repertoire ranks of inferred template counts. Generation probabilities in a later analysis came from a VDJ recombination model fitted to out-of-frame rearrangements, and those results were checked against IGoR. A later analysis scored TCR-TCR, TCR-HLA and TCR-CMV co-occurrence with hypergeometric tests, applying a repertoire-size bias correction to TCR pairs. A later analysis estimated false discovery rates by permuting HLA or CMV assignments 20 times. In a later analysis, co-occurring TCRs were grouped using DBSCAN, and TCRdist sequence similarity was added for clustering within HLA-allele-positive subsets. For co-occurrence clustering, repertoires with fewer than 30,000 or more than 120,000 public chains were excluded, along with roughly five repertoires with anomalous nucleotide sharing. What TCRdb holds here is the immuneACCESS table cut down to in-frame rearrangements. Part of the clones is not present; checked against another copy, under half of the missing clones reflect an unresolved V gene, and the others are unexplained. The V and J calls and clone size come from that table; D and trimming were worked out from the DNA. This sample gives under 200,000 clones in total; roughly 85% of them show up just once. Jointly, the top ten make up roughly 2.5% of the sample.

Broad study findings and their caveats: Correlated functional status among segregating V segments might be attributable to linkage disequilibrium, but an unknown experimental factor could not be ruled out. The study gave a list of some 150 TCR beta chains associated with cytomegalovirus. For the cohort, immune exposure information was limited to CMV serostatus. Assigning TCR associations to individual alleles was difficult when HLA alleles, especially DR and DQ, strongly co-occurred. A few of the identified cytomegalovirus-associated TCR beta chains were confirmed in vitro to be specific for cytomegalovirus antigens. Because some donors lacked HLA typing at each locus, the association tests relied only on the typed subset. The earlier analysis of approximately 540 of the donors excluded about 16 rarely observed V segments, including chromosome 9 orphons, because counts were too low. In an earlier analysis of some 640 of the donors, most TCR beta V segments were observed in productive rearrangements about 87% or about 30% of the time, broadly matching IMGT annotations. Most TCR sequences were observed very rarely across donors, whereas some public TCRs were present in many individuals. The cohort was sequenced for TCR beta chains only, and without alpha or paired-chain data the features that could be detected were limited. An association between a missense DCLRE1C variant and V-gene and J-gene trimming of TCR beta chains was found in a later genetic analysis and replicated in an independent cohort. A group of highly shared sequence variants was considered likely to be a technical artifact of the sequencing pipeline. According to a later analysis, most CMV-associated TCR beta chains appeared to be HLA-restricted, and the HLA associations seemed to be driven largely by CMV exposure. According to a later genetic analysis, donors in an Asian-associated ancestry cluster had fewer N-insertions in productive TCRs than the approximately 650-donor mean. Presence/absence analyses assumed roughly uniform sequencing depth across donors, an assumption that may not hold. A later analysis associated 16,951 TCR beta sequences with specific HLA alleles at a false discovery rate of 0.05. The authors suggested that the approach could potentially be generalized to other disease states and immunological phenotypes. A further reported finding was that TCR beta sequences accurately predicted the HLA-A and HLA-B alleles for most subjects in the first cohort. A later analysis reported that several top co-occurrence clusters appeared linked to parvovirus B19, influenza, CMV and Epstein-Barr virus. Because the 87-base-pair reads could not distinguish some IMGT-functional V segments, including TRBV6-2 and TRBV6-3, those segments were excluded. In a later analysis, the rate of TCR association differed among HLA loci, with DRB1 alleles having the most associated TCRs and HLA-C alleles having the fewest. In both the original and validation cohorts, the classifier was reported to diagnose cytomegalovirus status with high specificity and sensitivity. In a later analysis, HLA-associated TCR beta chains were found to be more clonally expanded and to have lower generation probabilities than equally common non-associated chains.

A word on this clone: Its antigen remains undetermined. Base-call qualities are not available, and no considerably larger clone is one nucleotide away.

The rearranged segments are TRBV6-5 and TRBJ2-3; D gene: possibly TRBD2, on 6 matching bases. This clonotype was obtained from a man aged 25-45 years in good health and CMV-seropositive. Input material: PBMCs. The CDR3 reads CASSYSNGLATDTQYF. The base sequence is TGTGCCAGCAGTTACTCAAACGGGCTAGCGACAGATACGCAGTATTTT.